This T cell receptor (delta chain) was observed in a study of gamma-delta T cells after stem cell transplantation. TCRdb repeated clone calling on the RT-PCR reads with CATT. The repertoire has 650 to 1,000 delta-chain clones, 12% to 15% of them found once; the top ten carry 57%. CDR1 is GEAIGNYY, CDR2 EKD, per germline. The CDR3 runs 16 residues. V shed 1 base and J 0 bases; nucleotides not matched to a gene: 3. The chain joins TRDV2 to TRDJ1, with 11 bases identical to TRDD3. The sequenced material came from gamma-delta T cells. This TCR came from a human donor. It is not recorded whose cells these are; they may come from a transplant donor. The CDR3 region is CACDTLGDTYTDKLIF. As DNA, the CDR3 is TGTGCCTGTGACACTCTGGGGGATACTTACACCGATAAACTCATCTTT.